The present TCR beta chain was sequenced within a study of blood T cell repertoires in COVID-19. About the research overall: Collection of acute and convalescent COVID-19 samples took place in the United States, Italy and Spain.

Germline-derived CDR1 and CDR2 are SEHNR and FQNEAQ (reference sequence). This CDR3 region has 17 residues. V shed 1 base and J shed 0 bases, with 12 bases lying between them. Some clones are missing from TCRdb's copy, which holds only in-frame ones; the method was immunoSEQ multiplex PCR. The sample records a few hundred thousand clones, nearly 90% being singletons. This rearrangement joins TRBV7-9 to TRBJ2-2; a weak D match, TRBD1 (6 bases). The sequence came from a man younger than 40 who had been exposed to COVID-19. The sequencing sample was made of PBMCs or T cells enriched from blood (not recorded which). The CDR3, as DNA: TGTGCCAGCAGCTTAGGGGTAGGGGGAACGAACACCGGGGAGCTGTTTTTT. Translation: CASSLGVGGTNTGELFF.